The subject of this entry is one TCR gamma chain. Antigen unknown. This specimen belongs to a study of Vδ1+ human thymocytes. Study-level results: Thymic delta-chain repertoires held about 20% Vdelta2 sequences and few Vdelta3, despite high sort purity. Thymic TRG and TRD repertoires appeared highly polyclonal.

Sequences come from RNA converted to cDNA by reverse transcription. Multiplex PCR used pooled V-gene forward primers and a constant-region reverse primer to amplify CDR3s. TCRdb reanalysed the multiplex PCR reads with CATT. The sample carries approximately 25,000 gamma-chain clones, 15% to 25% recorded once. The CDR3 sequence is 15 residues long. Germline CDR1 is VINAFY and CDR2 is YDVSNSKD. Germline trimming cut 1 base from V and 1 base from J; bases unmatched to any gene: 7. After alphabeta T cell depletion, CD3+ Vdelta1+ Vdelta2- thymocytes were sorted. Vdelta1+ thymocyte sorts reached between roughly 98% and 99.6% purity.

Material: Vdelta1+ gamma-delta thymocytes from the thymus. The sample's subset: FACS-sorted CD3+ TCRalphabeta- TCRVdelta1+ TCRVdelta2- thymocytes. This chain uses TRGV5 with TRGJ1 or TRGJ2. This TCR came from a boy less than two years old who had congenital heart surgery. In DNA, the CDR3 is TGTGCCACCTGGGACAGACCCTACAATTATTATAAGAAACTCTTT. Translating gives CATWDRPYNYYKKLF.